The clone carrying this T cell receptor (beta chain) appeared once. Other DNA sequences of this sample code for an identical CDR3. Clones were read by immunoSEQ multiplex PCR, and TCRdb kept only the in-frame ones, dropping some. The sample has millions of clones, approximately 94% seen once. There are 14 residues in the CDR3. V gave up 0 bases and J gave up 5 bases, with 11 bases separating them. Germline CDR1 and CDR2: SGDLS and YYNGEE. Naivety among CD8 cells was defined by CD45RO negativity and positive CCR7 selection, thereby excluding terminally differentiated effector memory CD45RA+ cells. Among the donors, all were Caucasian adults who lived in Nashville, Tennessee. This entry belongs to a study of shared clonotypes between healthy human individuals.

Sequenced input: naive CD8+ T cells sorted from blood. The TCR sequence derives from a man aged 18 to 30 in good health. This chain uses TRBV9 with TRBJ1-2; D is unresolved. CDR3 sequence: CASSVGGLAYGYTF. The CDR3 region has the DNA TGTGCCAGCAGCGTAGGAGGCTTAGCTTATGGCTACACCTTC.